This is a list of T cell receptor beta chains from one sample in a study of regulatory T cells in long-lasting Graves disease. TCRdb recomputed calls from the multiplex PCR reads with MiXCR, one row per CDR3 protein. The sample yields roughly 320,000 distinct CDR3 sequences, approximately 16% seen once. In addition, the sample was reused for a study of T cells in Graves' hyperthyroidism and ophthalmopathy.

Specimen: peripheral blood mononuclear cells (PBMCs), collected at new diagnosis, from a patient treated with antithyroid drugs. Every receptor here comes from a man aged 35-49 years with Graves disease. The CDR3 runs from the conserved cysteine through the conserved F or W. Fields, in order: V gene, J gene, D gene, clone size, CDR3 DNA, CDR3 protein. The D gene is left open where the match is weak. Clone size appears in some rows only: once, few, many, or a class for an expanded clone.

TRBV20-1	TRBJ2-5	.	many	TGCAGTGCTAGAGTGCCAGGGGTAGAGACCCAGTACTTC	CSARVPGVETQYF
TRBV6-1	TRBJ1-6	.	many	TGTGCCAGCAGTCTTTACAAGAGCTCCTATAATTCACCCCTCCACTTT	CASSLYKSSYNSPLHF
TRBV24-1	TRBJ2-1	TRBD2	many	TGTGCCACCAGTGATCCGGGACTAGCGGGGAACAATGAGCAGTTCTTC	CATSDPGLAGNNEQFF
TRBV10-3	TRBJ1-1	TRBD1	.	TGTGCCATCAGTGAAGACAGGGGGCTCATGAACACTGAAGCTTTCTTT	CAISEDRGLMNTEAFF
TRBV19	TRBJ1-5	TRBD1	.	TGTGCCACGTTTCAGGGGGCCGGCAATCAGCCCCAGCATTTT	CATFQGAGNQPQHF
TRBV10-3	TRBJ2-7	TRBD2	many	TGTGCCATCAGTGAGTCGGAGACTAGCGTCTACGAGCAGTACTTC	CAISESETSVYEQYF
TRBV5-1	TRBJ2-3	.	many	TGCGCCAGCAGCTTGGGACCCCCAGGGACGCAGTATTTT	CASSLGPPGTQYF
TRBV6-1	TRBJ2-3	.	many	TGTGCCAGCGTCCACACCTCATCGAGGGATACGCAGTATTTT	CASVHTSSRDTQYF
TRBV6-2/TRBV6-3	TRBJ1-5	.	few	TGTGCCAGCAGTTACTCGAGAGAACAGCCCCAGCATTTT	CASSYSREQPQHF
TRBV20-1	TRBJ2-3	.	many	TGCAGTGCTAGGCAGATTACGCAGTATTTT	CSARQITQYF